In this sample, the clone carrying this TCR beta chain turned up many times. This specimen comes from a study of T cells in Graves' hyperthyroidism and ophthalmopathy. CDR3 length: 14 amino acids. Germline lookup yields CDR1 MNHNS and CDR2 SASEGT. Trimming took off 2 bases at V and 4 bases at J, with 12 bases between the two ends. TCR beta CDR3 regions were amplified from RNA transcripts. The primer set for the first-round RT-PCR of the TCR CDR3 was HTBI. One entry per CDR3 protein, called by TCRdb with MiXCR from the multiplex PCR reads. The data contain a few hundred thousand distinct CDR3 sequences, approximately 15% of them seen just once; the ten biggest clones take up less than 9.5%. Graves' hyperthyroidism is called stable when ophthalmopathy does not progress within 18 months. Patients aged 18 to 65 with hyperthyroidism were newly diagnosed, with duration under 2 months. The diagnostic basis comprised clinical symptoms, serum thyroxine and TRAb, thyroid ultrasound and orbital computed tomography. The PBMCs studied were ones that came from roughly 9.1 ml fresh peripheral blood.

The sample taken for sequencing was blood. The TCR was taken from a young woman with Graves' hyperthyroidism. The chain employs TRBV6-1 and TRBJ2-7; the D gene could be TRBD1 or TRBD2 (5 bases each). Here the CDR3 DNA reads TGTGCCAGCAGTGAATCTTGGGGGAAGTACGAGCAGTACTTC. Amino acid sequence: CASSESWGKYEQYF.